One sample yielded the 27 T cell receptor beta chains listed below, sequenced in a study of shared clonotypes between healthy human individuals (dated by TCRdb to about 2020). Libraries were constructed by the immunoSEQ multiplex PCR assay. TCRdb obtained this table from immuneACCESS and retained in-frame rearrangements with V and J assigned. These tables miss some clones; where compared with another copy, unresolved V genes account for less than half of the shortfall, and the remainder is unexplained. The sample yields some 2,500,000 clones; 80% to 95% were counted once. The ten largest clones represent about 0.38% of the sample. The sequenced sample was naive CD4+ T cells from PBMCs. In the paper's terms, the cell subset or site label means: CD45RA+ positively selected. Receptor source: a man between 18 and 29 years old in good health. Some clones in this sample may be carry-over from other donors' samples.

The gene calls are TRBV5-1 and TRBJ2-7, with 10 bases identical to TRBD2. V shed 4 bases and J 2 bases; nucleotides not matched to a gene: 6. The CDR3 length is 15 residues. Germline V CDR1 and CDR2: SGHRS, YFSETQ. The CDR3 here is CASSPLAGVAYEQYF. CDR3 bases: TGCGCCAGCAGCCCGCTAGCGGGAGTGGCCTACGAGCAGTACTTC.

The chain couples TRBV10-3 to TRBJ1-5; D may be TRBD1 (5 bases). Germline V lookup: CDR1 ENHRY, CDR2 SYGVKD. Trimming removed 1 base from V and 4 bases from J, with 14 bases in between. The CDR3 sequence is 16 residues long. CDR3 sequence: CAISEYLQAANQPQHF. CDR3 DNA: TGTGCCATCAGTGAGTATCTACAGGCGGCTAATCAGCCCCAGCATTTT.

The chain joins TRBV10-3 to TRBJ2-5; TRBD1 agrees at 7 bases. The V and J ends lost 7 bases and 6 bases, in that order; junction bases with no gene match: 8. This CDR3 spans 13 amino acids. CDR1 ENHRY and CDR2 SYGVKD come from the germline V gene. The CDR3: CAINQGERQTQYF. CDR3 nucleotides: TGTGCCATCAACCAGGGGGAGCGACAGACCCAGTACTTC.

The V and J genes are TRBV29-1 and TRBJ2-7; the D is unclear. The V gene lost 1 base and the J gene lost 3 bases, with 13 bases spanning the gap. Germline V gene sequence: CDR1 SQVTM, CDR2 ANQGSEA. This CDR3 has 14 amino acids. The CDR3 is CSVEVRGQHYEQYF. As DNA, the CDR3 is TGCAGCGTTGAAGTCCGCGGCCAGCACTACGAGCAGTACTTC.

The rearrangement joins TRBV5-1 to TRBJ2-3; D unresolved. The CDR3 loop spans 16 amino acids. Trimming pared 0 bases from V and 1 base from J, leaving 12 bases between. CDR1 SGHRS and CDR2 YFSETQ come from the germline V gene. CDR3 sequence reads: CASSLDSSYGTDTQYF. The CDR3 nucleotides read TGCGCCAGCAGCTTGGATTCGTCCTACGGCACAGATACGCAGTATTTT.

Points on this clone: The same CDR3 arises from other DNA sequences in this sample as well. The chain links TRBV18 to TRBJ2-6; D is unclear. The germline V gene has CDR1 KGHSH and CDR2 LQKENI. The CDR3 runs to 14 residues. The V gene lost 2 bases and the J gene lost 1 base, with 3 bases spanning the gap. The CDR3 bases are TGTGCCAGCTCACCAAGTTCTGGGGCCAACGTCCTGACTTTC. Encoded protein: CASSPSSGANVLTF. The full variable domain, in which reference TRBV18 and TRBJ2-6 provide the parts outside the CDR3, is NAGVMQNPRHLVRRRGQEARLRCSPMKGHSHVYWYRQLPEEGLKFMVYLQKENIIDESGMPKERFSAEFPKEGPSILRIQQVVRGDSAAYFCASSPSSGANVLTFGAGSRLTVL.

The V gene is TRBV5-6, the J gene TRBJ1-2; perhaps TRBD1 as D (5 bases). V shed 3 bases and J shed 4 bases, with 16 bases lying between them. Germline V gene sequence: CDR1 SGHDT, CDR2 YYEEEE. This CDR3 is built from 15 residues. The CDR3 sequence is CASSSQPGPVYGYTF. DNA of the CDR3: TGTGCCAGCAGCTCCCAACCGGGACCCGTCTATGGCTACACCTTC.

Written as DNA, the CDR3 is TGTGCCAGTAGTTTGACGGACTATGGCTACACCTTC. The encoded protein is CASSLTDYGYTF. The V call is TRBV19, the J call TRBJ1-2; D is ambiguous. The V end lost 5 bases, the J end lost 3 bases, and 7 bases lay between the germline ends. This CDR3 has 12 residues. Germline assignment: CDR1 LNHDA and CDR2 SQIVND (reference sequence).

The CDR3 reads CASSFAGPIGDEQFF. The CDR3 region has the DNA TGTGCCAGCAGTTTTGCGGGACCCATAGGGGATGAGCAGTTCTTC. The chain joins TRBV28 to TRBJ2-1, with TRBD2 as a possible D gene (6 bases). The germline V gene encodes CDR1 MDHEN and CDR2 SYDVKM. V dropped 3 bases and J dropped 8 bases, with 17 bases sitting between them. The CDR3 runs to 15 residues. Based on the CDR3 plus reference TRBV28 and TRBJ2-1, the full variable domain is DVKVTQSSRYLVKRTGEKVFLECVQDMDHENMFWYRQDPGLGLRLIYFSYDVKMKEKGDIPEGYSVSREKKERFSLILESASTNQTSMYLCASSFAGPIGDEQFFGPGTRLTVL.

The J gene is TRBJ1-1, the V gene TRBV20-1, with D perhaps matching TRBD1 (5 bases). CDR1 and CDR2 from the germline V gene are DFQATT and SNEGSKA (reference sequence). The V and J ends lost 3 bases and 6 bases respectively, with 8 bases between them. The CDR3 contains 11 residues. The chain's CDR3 is CSASQGAEAFF. In nucleotides, the CDR3 is TGCAGTGCTAGTCAAGGGGCTGAAGCTTTCTTT.

The chain joins TRBV27 to TRBJ1-5; TRBD1 agrees at 9 bases. Per the germline V gene, CDR1 is MNHEY and CDR2 is SMNVEV (reference sequence). V was clipped by 6 bases and J by 7 bases; unmatched bases: 7. The CDR3 contains 14 residues. DNA of the CDR3: TGTGCCAGCAGGCGGACAGGGGCCGGGCAGCCCCAGCATTTT. This codes for CASRRTGAGQPQHF.

The chain combines TRBV10-3 with TRBJ2-1; 13 nucleotides agree with TRBD2. The germline CDR1 and CDR2 sequences are ENHRY and SYGVKD. CDR3 length equals 13 residues. V gave up 9 bases and J gave up 8 bases; unmatched junction bases: 4. CDR3 DNA: TGTGCCATAAGGACTAGCGGGAGTTATGAGCAGTTCTTC. It is translated as CAIRTSGSYEQFF.

CDR3: CASSAGLTPYEQYF. CDR3 DNA sequence: TGTGCCAGCAGCGCCGGACTGACGCCCTACGAGCAGTACTTC. V is TRBV5-6 and J is TRBJ2-7; perhaps TRBD2 as D (5 bases). The CDR3 sequence is 14 residues long. CDR1 is SGHDT, CDR2 YYEEEE, per germline. V gave up 4 bases and J gave up 2 bases, with 13 bases separating them.

V and J are TRBV19 and TRBJ1-5; D call uncertain. The CDR3 runs to 14 residues. Germline V gene lookup returns CDR1 LNHDA and CDR2 SQIVND (reference sequence). V was cut by 1 base and J by 4 bases, with 8 bases left in between. The CDR3 coding sequence is TGTGCCAGTAGTATAGTTCCCCTAAATCAGCCCCAGCATTTT. This codes for CASSIVPLNQPQHF.

The V and J genes are TRBV4-1 and TRBJ2-7, with 10 bases fitting TRBD2. J was trimmed by 7 bases and V by 9 bases; bases with no gene match: 9. CDR1 and CDR2 from the germline V gene are MGHRA and YSYEKL. This CDR3 is 13 amino acids long. CDR3 DNA sequence: TGCGCCAGTAGGGCTAGCGGGAGTGGAGAGCAGTACTTC. It encodes CASRASGSGEQYF.

The V gene is TRBV9, the J gene TRBJ2-3; 13 positions match TRBD2. Unmatched junction bases numbered 10, after V lost 3 bases and J lost 3 bases. Germline V gives CDR1 SGDLS, CDR2 YYNGEE. The CDR3 is 18 amino acids. CDR3 sequence reads: CASSAPLRTSGSTDTQYF. DNA of the CDR3: TGTGCCAGCAGCGCCCCATTGCGGACTAGCGGGAGTACAGATACGCAGTATTTT.

Details on this clone: This sample also contains other DNA sequences that code for the same CDR3. The CDR3 DNA is TGCAGCGTTGACGGGGTGAACACTGAAGCTTTCTTT. Amino acid sequence: CSVDGVNTEAFF. The chain couples TRBV29-1 to TRBJ1-1; the D is unclear. The CDR3 spans 12 residues. Germline V CDR1 and CDR2: SQVTM, ANQGSEA. The V gene lost 3 bases and the J gene lost 0 bases, with 5 bases spanning the gap.

The V call is TRBV5-1, the J call TRBJ2-3; D not certain. Germline V gene data show CDR1 as SGHRS and CDR2 as YFSETQ. The CDR3 length is 13 residues. V lost 2 bases and J lost 3, with 7 bases in between. The CDR3 region is CASSFEPTDTQYF. The CDR3 bases are TGCGCCAGCAGCTTCGAACCGACAGATACGCAGTATTTT.

The chain carries TRBV30 and TRBJ1-3; TRBD1 matches 7 bases. The CDR3 consists of 11 residues. Germline assignment: CDR1 GTSNPN and CDR2 SVGIG (reference sequence). CDR3 sequence reads: CGTGSGNTIYF. Here the CDR3 DNA reads TGTGGGACAGGCTCTGGAAACACCATATATTTT.

The rearrangement joins TRBV7-7 to TRBJ2-5; TRBD2 agrees at 13 bases. The V segment lost 4 bases and the J segment 5 bases; nucleotides outside the gene matches: 4. CDR1 is SSHAT, CDR2 FNYEAQ, per germline (reference sequence). The CDR3 is made up of 15 amino acids. The CDR3 bases are TGTGCCAGCAGCTCGGGACTAGCGGGATTGGAGACCCAGTACTTC. The encoded protein is CASSSGLAGLETQYF.

This chain links TRBV28 with TRBJ2-2, with 9 nucleotides matching TRBD1. The CDR3 totals 14 residues. The germline CDR1 and CDR2 sequences are MDHEN and SYDVKM. J gave up 7 bases and V 6 bases, and 6 bases lay outside the gene matches. CDR3 sequence (DNA): TGTGCCAGCAGGGGACAGGGTTTGATCGGGGAGCTGTTTTTT. Amino acid sequence: CASRGQGLIGELFF.

The chain employs TRBV9 and TRBJ1-2; D unresolved. CDR1 and CDR2 from the germline V gene are SGDLS and YYNGEE. The CDR3 has 14 amino acids. V was trimmed by 0 bases and J by 5 bases, leaving 11 bases between them. CDR3 amino acids: CASSVGSKLYGYTF. The DNA for the CDR3 is TGTGCCAGCAGCGTAGGCAGCAAATTGTATGGCTACACCTTC.

This clone was seen a handful of times. The CDR3 sequence is CASSTGQGVNTEAFF. DNA for the CDR3: TGTGCCAGCAGCACGGGACAGGGAGTGAACACTGAAGCTTTCTTT. This chain links TRBV7-8 with TRBJ1-1, with 9 bases matching TRBD1. This CDR3 region has 15 residues. J gave up 0 bases and V 5 bases, and 4 bases lay outside the gene matches. Germline lookup yields CDR1 SGHVS and CDR2 FQNEAQ.

The chain couples TRBV6-1 to TRBJ2-1; tentatively, D is TRBD1 (6 bases). Germline V gene lookup returns CDR1 MNHNS and CDR2 SASEGT. The CDR3 is 11 amino acids. V was clipped by 0 bases and J by 15 bases, with 9 bases between them. The CDR3 loop reads CASSEAGASFF. Written as DNA, the CDR3 is TGTGCCAGCAGTGAAGCGGGGGCCTCGTTCTTC.

The CDR3 spells CASSLGVRNYGYTF. As DNA, the CDR3 is TGCGCCAGCAGCTTGGGGGTTAGGAACTATGGCTACACCTTC. V gene TRBV5-1 combines with J gene TRBJ1-2, with unresolved D. This CDR3 comprises 14 residues. The V end lost 0 bases, the J end lost 2 bases, and 8 bases lay between the germline ends. Germline V CDR1 and CDR2: SGHRS, YFSETQ.

The rearrangement links TRBV5-1 to TRBJ2-3; no definite D call. Trimming took off 2 bases at V and 1 base at J, with 11 bases between the two ends. The CDR3 sequence is 15 residues long. CDR1 and CDR2 from the germline V gene are SGHRS and YFSETQ. DNA for the CDR3: TGCGCCAGCAGCTTCTCTCCTGGGGGCACAGATACGCAGTATTTT. Translating gives CASSFSPGGTDTQYF.

V gene TRBV9 combines with J gene TRBJ2-2; D is unresolved. CDR3 length equals 14 residues. V lost 0 bases to trimming and J lost 7 bases, with 10 bases between them. Germline-derived CDR1 and CDR2 are SGDLS and YYNGEE. Written as DNA, the CDR3 is TGTGCCAGCAGCGTAGCTGGACGAATCGGGGAGCTGTTTTTT. This gives the protein CASSVAGRIGELFF.